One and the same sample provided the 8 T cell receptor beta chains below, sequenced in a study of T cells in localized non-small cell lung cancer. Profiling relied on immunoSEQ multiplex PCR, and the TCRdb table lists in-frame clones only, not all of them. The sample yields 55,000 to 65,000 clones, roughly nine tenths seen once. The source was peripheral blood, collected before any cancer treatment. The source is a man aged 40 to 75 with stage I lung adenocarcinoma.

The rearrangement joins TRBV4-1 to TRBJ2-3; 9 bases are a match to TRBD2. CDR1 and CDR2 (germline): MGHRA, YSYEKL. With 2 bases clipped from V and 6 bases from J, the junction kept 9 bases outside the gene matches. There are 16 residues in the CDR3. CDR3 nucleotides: TGCGCCAGCAGCCAAATGCAGAGCGGGAGGAGGGATACGCAGTATTTT. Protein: CASSQMQSGRRDTQYF.

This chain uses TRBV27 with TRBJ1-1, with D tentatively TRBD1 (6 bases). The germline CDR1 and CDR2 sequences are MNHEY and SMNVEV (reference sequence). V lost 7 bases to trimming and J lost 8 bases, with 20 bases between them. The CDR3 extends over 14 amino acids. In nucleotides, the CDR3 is TGTGCCAGCACCCTCAGGGGTCACGGAGCAGAAGCTTTCTTT. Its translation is CASTLRGHGAEAFF.

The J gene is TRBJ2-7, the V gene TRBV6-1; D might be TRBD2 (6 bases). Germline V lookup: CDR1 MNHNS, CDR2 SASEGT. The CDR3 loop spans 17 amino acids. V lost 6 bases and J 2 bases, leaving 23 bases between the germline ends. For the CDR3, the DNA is TGTGCCAGCAGCGAAAGAGCCCGGACTACCCAGACCTACGAGCAGTACTTC. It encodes CASSERARTTQTYEQYF.

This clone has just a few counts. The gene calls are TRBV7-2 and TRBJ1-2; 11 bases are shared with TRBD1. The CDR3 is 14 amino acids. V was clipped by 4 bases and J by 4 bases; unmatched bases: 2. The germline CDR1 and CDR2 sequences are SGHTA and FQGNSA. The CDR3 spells CASSSDRGPYGYTF. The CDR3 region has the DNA TGTGCCAGCAGCTCGGACAGGGGGCCCTATGGCTACACCTTC.

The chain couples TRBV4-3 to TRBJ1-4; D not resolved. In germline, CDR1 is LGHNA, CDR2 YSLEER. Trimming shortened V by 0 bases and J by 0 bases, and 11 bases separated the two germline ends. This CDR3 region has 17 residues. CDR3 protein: CASSQDAQIATNEKLFF. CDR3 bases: TGCGCCAGCAGCCAAGATGCCCAGATTGCAACTAATGAAAAACTGTTTTTT.

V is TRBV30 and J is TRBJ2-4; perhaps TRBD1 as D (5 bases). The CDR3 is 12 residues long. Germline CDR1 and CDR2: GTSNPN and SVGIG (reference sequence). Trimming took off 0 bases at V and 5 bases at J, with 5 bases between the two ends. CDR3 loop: CAWSVGENIQYF. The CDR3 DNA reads TGTGCCTGGAGTGTAGGGGAAAACATTCAGTACTTC.

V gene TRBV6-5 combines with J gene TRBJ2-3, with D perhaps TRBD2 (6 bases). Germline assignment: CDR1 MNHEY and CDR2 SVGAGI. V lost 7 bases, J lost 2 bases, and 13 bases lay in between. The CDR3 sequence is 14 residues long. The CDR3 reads CASKERVSTDTQYF. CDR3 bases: TGTGCCAGCAAAGAGCGGGTCTCCACAGATACGCAGTATTTT.

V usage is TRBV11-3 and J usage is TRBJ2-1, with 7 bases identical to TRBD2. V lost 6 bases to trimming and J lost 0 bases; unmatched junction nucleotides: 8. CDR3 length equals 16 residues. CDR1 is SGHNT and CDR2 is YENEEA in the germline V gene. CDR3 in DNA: TGTGCCAGCAGTCCTAGCGGAGCTTACTCCTACAATGAGCAGTTCTTC. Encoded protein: CASSPSGAYSYNEQFF.